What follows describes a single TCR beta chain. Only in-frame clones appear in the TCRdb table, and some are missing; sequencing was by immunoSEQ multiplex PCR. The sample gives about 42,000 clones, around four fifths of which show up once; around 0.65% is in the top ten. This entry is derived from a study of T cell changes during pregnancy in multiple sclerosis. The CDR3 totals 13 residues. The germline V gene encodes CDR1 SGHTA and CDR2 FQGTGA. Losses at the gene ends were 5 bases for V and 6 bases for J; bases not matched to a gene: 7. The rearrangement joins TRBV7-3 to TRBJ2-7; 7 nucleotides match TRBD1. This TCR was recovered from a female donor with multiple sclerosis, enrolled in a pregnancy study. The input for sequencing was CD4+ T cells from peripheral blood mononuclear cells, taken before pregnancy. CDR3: CASSPQPGGEQYF. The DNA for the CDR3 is TGTGCCAGCAGCCCCCAACCAGGGGGCGAGCAGTACTTC. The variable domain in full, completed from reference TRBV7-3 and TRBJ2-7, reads GAGVSQTPSNKVTEKGKYVELRCDPISGHTALYWYRQSLGQGPEFLIYFQGTGAADDSGLPNDRFFAVRPEGSVSTLKIQRTERGDSAVYLCASSPQPGGEQYFGPGTRLTVT.